The T cell receptor beta chain under discussion was sequenced for a study of shared clonotypes between healthy human individuals (dated by TCRdb to the early 2020s). As for the study more broadly: A few men and a couple of women, aged 18 to 49 years, made up the cohort. For each donor, CD4 naive and CD4 memory were each given three plates, CD8 naive was given two plates, and CD8 memory was given one plate. Blood TCR repertoires of roughly five healthy adults were deeply sequenced to estimate repertoire size and the extent of clonotype sharing between individuals. To increase sequencing depth and limit assay-specific biases, different laboratories used diverse techniques to prepare libraries and sequence TCR repertoires. Each donor's leukapheresis produced roughly between roughly 0.94 and 9.5 billion PBMCs. The full study reports these points: Even with the large sequencing depth, rarefaction of the sorted-subset datasets indicated that sequencing was incomplete. Naive subsets generally had larger estimated clonotype richness than memory subsets did. When a handful of donors were compared, the shared fraction of clonotypes was roughly 4.8% for naive CD4, 3.5% for naive CD8, 2.3% for memory CD4, and roughly 0.4% for memory CD8. Compared with non-shared clonotypes, clonotypes shared by all four sorted-subset donors had higher generation probabilities. Sampling was limited to blood, and TCR repertoires in tissue likely differ from TCR repertoires in blood. Based on pairwise subsampling, the degree of clonotype sharing among donors was expected to be affected by sequencing depth. The genetic and exposure-history diversity represented was limited by the small number of donors.

CDR1 and CDR2, per the germline V gene, are SGHTA and FQGTGA. The V and J ends are trimmed by 0 bases and 4 bases, leaving 6 bases between them. The cysteine opens and the phenylalanine closes a CDR3 of 13 amino acids. Only CDR3 DNA is held: 39 bases, read in frame from base 1. Donors were healthy HIV-negative adults with no recently reported acute infections or vaccinations. Every donor was a Caucasian adult residing in Nashville, Tennessee, USA. CD4+ T cells were enriched through magnetic negative selection, after which naive cells were positively selected on CD45RA and the remaining negative fraction served as the memory subset. Blood was obtained by leukapheresis, after which PBMCs were separated by Ficoll-Histopaque density gradient centrifugation and cryopreserved in liquid nitrogen vapor phase. Purity and quantity of every magnetically sorted T cell population were checked by analytical flow cytometry. From each sorted fraction, genomic DNA was isolated and quantified by UV absorbance on a Nanodrop 2000c.

Remarks on this clone: Its antigen remains undetermined. No base-level quality is on record; no much larger clone is a single base apart. In the same sample, other DNA sequences code for this CDR3.

TCR CDR3 regions were amplified from genomic DNA by multiplex PCR using the deep immunoSEQ assay. Extracted genomic DNA from each cell subset was spread evenly across all wells of several immunoSEQ 96-well plates, with each plate serving as a replicate. For sorted subsets, about 0.2 ug genomic DNA, equal to 25,000 to 35,000 T cell genomes, was loaded into each replicate PCR. Purified libraries were quantified with a Qubit 3.0 fluorometer, sized on a Bioanalyzer 2100, and re-quantified with the KAPA Library Quantification kit. Every immunoSEQ 96-well plate was sequenced on a separate single-read 150-cycle Illumina NextSeq 550 flow cell. On the study's bioinformatics: Because the immunoSEQ output included only junctional sequences and no quality scores, the filtering could not be the same as the filtering used for full-length reads. To assign V/J genes and CDR3, sequences were annotated against IMGT germline references using PyIR, a Python wrapper for IgBLAST v1.9. Reads were removed for weak V/J assignments (E-value above 1e-6), missing CDR3, stop codons, out-of-frame junctions, or ambiguous translated residues. V3J clonotypes were defined by identical inferred V gene, J gene, and CDR3 amino acid sequence. Percentage overlap between repertoires was calculated by dividing the number of shared unique clonotypes by the size of the smaller repertoire. Richness of each repertoire was evaluated using RTK rarefaction, the Chao1 estimator, and Recon v2.1 estimates of unobserved clonotypes. Generation probabilities for all TCRbeta clonotypes obtained by the gDNA method from a handful of donors were computed using OLGA. The table was pulled from immuneACCESS by TCRdb, which kept in-frame rearrangements only. Such tables lose some clones; where checked, under half of the loss comes from unresolved V genes, and the rest has no known cause. V, J and clone size reflect that table, while D and trimming were determined from the DNA. The sample table lists a few million clones, 85% to 95% of them with a count of one. The top ten constitute approximately 0.4% of the sample.

The sequenced material came from naive CD4+ T cells from PBMCs. This specimen's cell subset or site label, per the study, means: CD45RA+ positively selected. The V gene is TRBV7-3 and the J gene is TRBJ2-5; the D region possibly corresponds to TRBD1 (5 bases align). The clonotype originates from a man younger than 35 in good health. Some clones in this sample may be carry-over from other donors' samples. The nucleotides read TGTGCCAGCAGCTTAACTCAGGGAGAGACCCAGTACTTC. It translates to CASSLTQGETQYF. The reference TRBV7-3 and TRBJ2-5 proteins fill in what lies around the CDR3, so the full variable domain reads GAGVSQTPSNKVTEKGKYVELRCDPISGHTALYWYRQSLGQGPEFLIYFQGTGAADDSGLPNDRFFAVRPEGSVSTLKIQRTERGDSAVYLCASSLTQGETQYFGPGTRLLVL.